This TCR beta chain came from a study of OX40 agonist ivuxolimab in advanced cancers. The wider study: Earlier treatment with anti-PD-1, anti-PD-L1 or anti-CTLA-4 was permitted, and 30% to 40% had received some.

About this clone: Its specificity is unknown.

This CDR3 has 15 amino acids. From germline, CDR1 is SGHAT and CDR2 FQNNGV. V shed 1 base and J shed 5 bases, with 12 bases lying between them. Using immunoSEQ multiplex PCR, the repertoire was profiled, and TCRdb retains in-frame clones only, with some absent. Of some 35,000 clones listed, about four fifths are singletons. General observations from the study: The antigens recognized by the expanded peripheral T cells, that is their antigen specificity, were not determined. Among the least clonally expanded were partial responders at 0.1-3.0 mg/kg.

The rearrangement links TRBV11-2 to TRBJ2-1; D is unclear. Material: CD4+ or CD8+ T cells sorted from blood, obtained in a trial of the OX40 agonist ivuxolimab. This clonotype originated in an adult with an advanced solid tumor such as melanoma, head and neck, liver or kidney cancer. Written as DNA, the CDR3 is TGTGCCAGCAGCTTAGGTCCTTACACAGACAATGAGCAGTTCTTC. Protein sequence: CASSLGPYTDNEQFF.